This T cell receptor (beta chain) was identified in a study of T cell responses to AZD1222 COVID-19 vaccine. Study-wide points: Donors were largely white British and mainly female; clonal diversity was possibly underestimated.

The germline CDR1 and CDR2 sequences are SQVTM and ANQGSEA. The ends lost 3 bases at V and 5 bases at J; junction bases unmatched: 5. The CDR3 runs to 13 residues. As concerns this clone: Its cognate antigen is unknown.

TCRdb keeps only in-frame clones here, not all; method: immunoSEQ multiplex PCR. This table holds around 150,000 clones, 90% found once. Sample: peripheral blood, taken 28 days after the second AZD1222 dose. The sequence came from an adult who received the AZD1222 COVID-19 vaccine. This chain joins TRBV29-1 and TRBJ2-7; 9 bases match TRBD2. DNA of the CDR3: TGCAGCGTTGATAGCGGGAGAGCGGACGAGCAGTACTTC. Amino acids: CSVDSGRADEQYF.